This entry lists 30 T cell receptor beta chains sequenced from one sample in a study of blood T cell repertoires in COVID-19. Method: immunoSEQ multiplex PCR; TCRdb's copy keeps in-frame clones and lacks some. The repertoire has 120,000 or so clones, less than 85% of them found once; the top ten carry about 2.7%. Material for sequencing was peripheral blood. The receptors stem from a man aged 50 to 60 with acute or convalescent COVID-19.

The chain has TRBV24-1 and TRBJ1-5, with TRBD1 identical over 8 bases. CDR1 is KGHDR and CDR2 is SFDVKD in the germline V gene. Trimming cost V 4 bases and J 1 base; bases outside gene matches: 8. The CDR3 runs 17 residues. The CDR3 nucleotides are TGTGCCACCAGTGACCTCGGAGACAGGGGAAGCAATCAGCCCCAGCATTTT. It codes for CATSDLGDRGSNQPQHF.

The genes are TRBV6-5 and TRBJ1-1; a weak D match, TRBD1 (5 bases). CDR1 MNHEY and CDR2 SVGAGI come from the germline V gene. Trimming removed 2 bases at V and 1 base at J, with 11 bases between. The CDR3 totals 15 residues. CDR3 coding DNA: TGTGCCAGCAGTTACGCGACAGATCCGAACACTGAAGCTTTCTTT. Its translation: CASSYATDPNTEAFF.

The chain combines TRBV15 with TRBJ2-1; 9 nucleotides align to TRBD1. V lost 5 bases and J lost 8; bases outside the gene matches: 4. The germline gives CDR1 LNHNV, CDR2 YYDKDF (reference sequence). The CDR3 has 13 residues. CDR3 sequence reads: CATSGTGLDEQFF. CDR3 coding DNA: TGTGCCACCAGCGGGACAGGGCTTGATGAGCAGTTCTTC.

This chain joins TRBV30 and TRBJ1-6, with 7 bases that match TRBD1. Germline lookup yields CDR1 GTSNPN and CDR2 SVGIG (reference sequence). The CDR3 has 14 residues. J was trimmed by 4 bases and V by 5 bases; bases with no gene match: 5. CDR3 nucleotides: TGTGCCTGGGGGGGGACAGCTTATAATTCACCCCTCCACTTT. It codes for CAWGGTAYNSPLHF.

This clone was found once. The chain links TRBV9 to TRBJ2-5; tentative D call: TRBD2 (6 bases). CDR3 length: 16 amino acids. Trimming stripped 2 bases from V and 3 bases from J, with 17 bases between. The germline V gene has CDR1 SGDLS and CDR2 YYNGEE. The CDR3 nucleotides read TGTGCCAGCAGCGTTGGAGGACTAATGGTAAAAGAGACCCAGTACTTC. It codes for CASSVGGLMVKETQYF.

The chain has TRBV6-6 and TRBJ1-4, with 8 bases fitting TRBD1. The length of the CDR3 is 14 residues. CDR1 is MNHNY, CDR2 SVGAGI, per germline (reference sequence). V lost 5 bases to trimming and J lost 8 bases; unmatched junction nucleotides: 7. CDR3 coding DNA: TGTGCCAGCAGTGGACAGGGCTTTTCCGAAAAACTGTTTTTT. This sequence encodes CASSGQGFSEKLFF.

The chain combines TRBV7-3 with TRBJ2-7, with 10 bases lining up with TRBD1. Germline loops: CDR1 SGHTA, CDR2 FQGTGA. With V trimmed by 7 bases and J by 6 bases, 6 bases remained unmatched. The CDR3 covers 13 residues. CDR3 coding DNA: TGTGCCAGCACCAGGGACAGGGGCAGCGAGCAGTACTTC. Its protein is CASTRDRGSEQYF.

The rearrangement links TRBV6-5 to TRBJ2-6; D remains unclear. Trimming left V 8 bases short and J 3 bases short, with 14 bases between. The V gene's germline CDR1 is MNHEY and CDR2 SVGAGI. CDR3 size: 15 residues. The CDR3 nucleotides are TGTGCCAGCTTTCCCGGCGCAGGTGGGGCCAACGTCCTGACTTTC. It encodes CASFPGAGGANVLTF.

This chain links TRBV28 with TRBJ2-7; tentatively, D is TRBD2 (5 bases). The CDR3 covers 11 residues. Germline assignment: CDR1 MDHEN and CDR2 SYDVKM. Between the trimmed V and J ends, which lost 11 bases and 4 bases, there was a span of 12 bases. As DNA, the CDR3 is TGTGCCTCTAAGAGGGCTTACGAGCAGTACTTC. Translation: CASKRAYEQYF. Full variable domain (remainder filled in from reference TRBV28 and TRBJ2-7): DVKVTQSSRYLVKRTGEKVFLECVQDMDHENMFWYRQDPGLGLRLIYFSYDVKMKEKGDIPEGYSVSREKKERFSLILESASTNQTSMYLCASKRAYEQYFGPGTRLTVT.

The chain employs TRBV3-1 (or the pseudogene TRBV3-2) and TRBJ1-1; weak D call: TRBD1 (6 bases). CDR3 length: 13 amino acids. V was shortened by 4 bases and J by 4 bases, with 10 bases between the two germline ends. Germline V CDR1 and CDR2: LGHDT, YNNKEL (reference sequence). As DNA, the CDR3 is TGTGCCAGCAGCCCCGGGGGGGCCACTGAAGCTTTCTTT. The encoded protein is CASSPGGATEAFF.

The chain recombines TRBV4-1 with TRBJ1-2; perhaps TRBD1 as D (5 bases). Trimming removed 4 bases at V and 4 bases at J, with 16 bases between. Germline V gene lookup returns CDR1 MGHRA and CDR2 YSYEKL. This CDR3 is built from 15 residues. Here the CDR3 DNA reads TGCGCCAGCAGCCGGGCAGTGACCGGGGGCTATGGCTACACCTTC. It specifies CASSRAVTGGYGYTF.

The gene calls are TRBV2 and TRBJ2-7; D unresolved. Germline V gene sequence: CDR1 SNHLY, CDR2 FYNNEI. The V gene lost 3 bases and the J gene lost 2 bases, with 11 bases spanning the gap. The CDR3 totals 14 residues. The CDR3 nucleotides read TGTGCCAGCAGTGATTTTCCCAATCCCTACGAGCAGTACTTC. Translated, it gives CASSDFPNPYEQYF.

This clone was recorded once. The rearrangement uses TRBV7-3 and TRBJ2-1; tentative D call: TRBD2 (5 bases). V lost 3 bases and J lost 9, with 9 bases in between. This CDR3 is 12 amino acids long. The V gene's germline CDR1 is SGHTA and CDR2 FQGTGA. The DNA of the CDR3 is TGTGCCAGCAGCTTTGGAGGACCTGAGCAGTTCTTC. Translating gives CASSFGGPEQFF.

This clone was seen only a few times. This chain links TRBV5-1 with TRBJ2-7; 9 bases fit TRBD1. Germline CDR1 and CDR2: SGHRS and YFSETQ. CDR3 length: 20 residues. Losses at the gene ends were 3 bases for V and 7 bases for J; bases not matched to a gene: 26. The CDR3 region is CASSSDRGEFGGRLRREQYF. CDR3 nucleotides: TGCGCCAGCAGCTCGGACAGGGGTGAATTCGGTGGGCGACTACGGCGAGAGCAGTACTTC.

This clone was observed a few times. The chain recombines TRBV11-2 with TRBJ2-1, with D hard to call. Germline V gives CDR1 SGHAT, CDR2 FQNNGV. The CDR3 has 17 amino acids. V was trimmed by 4 bases and J by 2 bases, leaving 18 bases between them. CDR3 bases: TGTGCCAGCAGCTCGTACAGAGACCGCACGACCTACAATGAGCAGTTCTTC. Protein sequence: CASSSYRDRTTYNEQFF.

This chain joins TRBV3-1 (or the pseudogene TRBV3-2) and TRBJ2-7; D unclear. The CDR3 is 11 residues long. The germline CDR1 and CDR2 sequences are LGHDT and YNNKEL (reference sequence). Trimming removed 2 bases from V and 4 bases from J, with 3 bases in between. Written as DNA, the CDR3 is TGTGCCAGCAGCCAACAATACGAGCAGTACTTC. It codes for CASSQQYEQYF.

The chain recombines TRBV7-3 with TRBJ1-2; 9 bases fit TRBD1. With V trimmed by 5 bases and J by 6 bases, 10 bases remained unmatched. The CDR3 runs to 15 residues. CDR1 is SGHTA, CDR2 FQGTGA, per germline. The CDR3 DNA is TGTGCCAGCAGCCCGACCGGCTACAGGGGGCATGGCTACACCTTC. Translating it yields CASSPTGYRGHGYTF.

This clone showed up just once. The rearrangement joins TRBV6-5 to TRBJ1-3, with TRBD1 as a possible D gene (5 bases). Per the germline V gene, CDR1 is MNHEY and CDR2 is SVGAGI. Deletions cut 7 bases from V and 0 bases from J, with 10 bases between. CDR3 length equals 14 residues. DNA of the CDR3: TGTGCCAGCACCGCAGGGTACTCTGGAAACACCATATATTTT. Translated: CASTAGYSGNTIYF.

This clone was counted a few times. The rearrangement uses TRBV7-6 and TRBJ2-7; 7 bases are shared with TRBD1. The CDR3 extends over 15 amino acids. CDR1 SGHVS and CDR2 FNYEAQ come from the germline V gene. With V trimmed by 1 base and J by 2 bases, 5 bases remained unmatched. CDR3 in amino acids: CASSLGGRGTYEQYF. CDR3 bases: TGTGCCAGCAGCTTAGGTGGCAGGGGGACCTACGAGCAGTACTTC. The full variable domain, in which reference TRBV7-6 and TRBJ2-7 provide the parts outside the CDR3, is GAGVSQSPRYKVTKRGQDVALRCDPISGHVSLYWYRQALGQGPEFLTYFNYEAQQDKSGLPNDRFSAERPEGSISTLTIQRTEQRDSAMYRCASSLGGRGTYEQYFGPGTRLTVT.

The gene calls are TRBV10-2 and TRBJ1-5; D perhaps matches TRBD1 (5 bases). From germline, CDR1 is WSHSY and CDR2 SAAADI. The CDR3 spans 15 residues. Between the trimmed V and J ends, which lost 0 bases and 0 bases, there was a span of 6 bases. The CDR3 reads CASSESGGSNQPQHF. CDR3 DNA: TGCGCCAGCAGTGAGTCGGGGGGTAGCAATCAGCCCCAGCATTTT.

J is TRBJ2-2 and V is TRBV12-3 or TRBV12-4; D is unresolved. CDR3 length: 13 residues. V was pared by 5 bases and J by 4 bases, with 8 bases between. The CDR3 loop is CASSKQITGELFF. As DNA, the CDR3 is TGTGCCAGCAGTAAGCAAATCACCGGGGAGCTGTTTTTT.

This clone has a count of ten or more. The rearrangement joins TRBV6-1 to TRBJ2-7; unclear D gene. CDR1 is MNHNS and CDR2 is SASEGT in the germline V gene. This CDR3 region has 15 residues. The germline V and J ends were trimmed by 3 bases and 0 bases, with 12 bases remaining between them. The CDR3 sequence: CASSEEFLSSYEQYF. As DNA, the CDR3 is TGTGCCAGCAGTGAGGAGTTCTTAAGCTCCTACGAGCAGTACTTC.

This clone was recorded only once. The chain combines TRBV25-1 with TRBJ1-3, with no clear D. Germline CDR1 reads MGHDK; CDR2 reads SYGVNS. V was clipped by 6 bases and J by 7 bases, with 22 bases between them. The CDR3 consists of 16 residues. CDR3 protein: CASSPAATILANTIYF. The DNA of the CDR3 is TGTGCCAGCAGCCCCGCCGCGACAATTCTTGCTAACACCATATATTTT.

The chain combines TRBV7-3 with TRBJ1-4; the match to TRBD1 covers 8 bases. V lost 1 base, J lost 1 base, and 14 bases stayed unmatched. The CDR3 sequence is 20 residues long. The germline CDR1 and CDR2 sequences are SGHTA and FQGTGA. Written as DNA, the CDR3 is TGTGCCAGCAGCTTAAAATGGAGACAGGGGTTAAGTGGAACTAATGAAAAACTGTTTTTT. Translated, it gives CASSLKWRQGLSGTNEKLFF.

The V call is TRBV4-1, the J call TRBJ2-5; 10 bases are shared with TRBD1. CDR1 MGHRA and CDR2 YSYEKL come from the germline V gene. Trimming cost V 4 bases and J 4 bases; bases outside gene matches: 3. The CDR3 spans 14 residues. The CDR3 DNA reads as TGCGCCAGCAGCCTAGGACAGGGGGGAGAGACCCAGTACTTC. It codes for CASSLGQGGETQYF.

The rearrangement links TRBV28 to TRBJ2-7, with a weak D call TRBD2 (6 bases). Germline V gene data show CDR1 as MDHEN and CDR2 as SYDVKM. CDR3 length: 14 residues. Trimming took 3 bases from V and 4 from J, leaving 13 bases between them. The CDR3 loop is CASSLYSGLYEQYF. The CDR3 coding sequence is TGTGCCAGCAGTTTGTATAGCGGATTATACGAGCAGTACTTC.

The V call is TRBV10-1, the J call TRBJ2-1; the match to TRBD1 covers 8 bases. CDR1 and CDR2 (germline): WNHNN, SYGVQD (reference sequence). The junction had 9 bases not matched to a gene; V was cut back by 3 bases and J by 5 bases. There are 16 residues in the CDR3. CDR3 nucleotides: TGCGCCAGCAGTGATGGGTTCGTGACAGGGGACAATGAGCAGTTCTTC. Translating gives CASSDGFVTGDNEQFF.

The chain recombines TRBV2 with TRBJ2-1, with D hard to call. The CDR3 is 15 residues long. Germline V lookup: CDR1 SNHLY, CDR2 FYNNEI. V was cut by 2 bases and J by 3 bases, with 11 bases left in between. CDR3 DNA sequence: TGTGCCAGCAGTGAAACGGAGCCTGACTACAATGAGCAGTTCTTC. Translating gives CASSETEPDYNEQFF.

This clone was recorded a few times. The chain uses TRBV5-1 and TRBJ1-5; no reliable D call. Germline V CDR1 and CDR2: SGHRS, YFSETQ. The CDR3 is made up of 15 amino acids. The ends were cut back, 0 bases at V and 4 bases at J, with 11 bases in the middle. The CDR3: CASSLDLSQNQPQHF. Written as DNA, the CDR3 is TGCGCCAGCAGCTTGGATCTGTCGCAGAATCAGCCCCAGCATTTT. Full variable domain (rest looked up from reference TRBV5-1 and TRBJ1-5): KAGVTQTPRYLIKTRGQQVTLSCSPISGHRSVSWYQQTPGQGLQFLFEYFSETQRNKGNFPGRFSGRQFSNSRSEMNVSTLELGDSALYLCASSLDLSQNQPQHFGDGTRLSIL.

V gene TRBV3-1 (or the pseudogene TRBV3-2) combines with J gene TRBJ1-3; D is undetermined. The CDR3 covers 14 residues. V shed 5 bases and J shed 5 bases, with 13 bases lying between them. The germline V gene encodes CDR1 LGHDT and CDR2 YNNKEL (reference sequence). CDR3 sequence (DNA): TGTGCCAGCAGCTACCGTCAGGCGCGAAACACCATATATTTT. This encodes CASSYRQARNTIYF.